This TCR beta chain comes out of a study of cytomegalovirus exposure and HLA in healthy donors. General observations from the study: There were a few CMV-associated chains whose specificity for CMV antigens was confirmed in vitro. The authors listed 180 or so TCR beta chains as cytomegalovirus-associated. In a later analysis, TCR beta V- and J-gene trimming was associated with a missense DCLRE1C variant. Most sequenced TCRs were rare (though some public TCRs occurred in many donors).

The PCR contained 60 Vbeta and 13 Jbeta primers. Profiling relied on immunoSEQ multiplex PCR, and the TCRdb table lists in-frame clones only, not all of them. Of some 150,000 clones in the sample, about 71% are singletons; the top ten hold 2.8%. Comment on this clone: Antigen unknown.

Germline CDR1 is LNHDA and CDR2 is SQIVND (reference sequence). V dropped 5 bases and J dropped 9; count of bases not matched to a gene: 8. This CDR3 is built from 15 residues. The specimen sequenced was PBMCs. V is TRBV19 and J is TRBJ1-6; 9 nucleotides align to TRBD1. The clonotype was recovered from a woman between 25 and 40 years old in good health and CMV-seronegative. CDR3 DNA: TGTGCCAGTAGTGGGGGGGACAGGGACGCTTCACCCCTCCACTTT. The encoded protein is CASSGGDRDASPLHF.